This T cell receptor beta chain stems from a study of siplizumab effects on memory and regulatory T cells (dated by TCRdb to the late 2010s). Study-wide context: The effect of the anti-CD2 antibody siplizumab on alloreactive T-cell subsets was examined in allogeneic mixed lymphocyte reactions constructed from human PBMCs. Broad study findings and their caveats: A naive or memory phenotype could not be assigned to roughly 75-96% of proliferating CD4+ or CD8+ clones. Whether proliferating Tregs from siplizumab cultures were suppressive was not functionally confirmed. Unstimulated naive T cells appeared more diverse than memory T cells, and naive cells seemed to contribute substantially to the alloresponse. Siplizumab significantly reduced the cumulative frequency of alloreactive sequences traceable to unstimulated CD4+ memory T cells. Because sequences below about 10^-5 frequency were poorly captured, only a minor fraction of alloreactive clones could be mapped to unstimulated subsets. Among mappable alloreactive CD4+ clones, the Treg-derived fraction averaged around 69% with siplizumab versus 25% to 30% in control reactions.

Library method: the immunoSEQ multiplex PCR assay. Each sample had 80,000 to 100,000 TCR templates assayed by the deep sequencing platform. Genomic DNA extracted from sorted T cells was the material used for TCRbeta CDR3 sequencing. The original methods were these. Clonal analysis of TCRbeta CDR3 data was done in the R programming language. Alloreactive CD4+ and CD8+ clones were identified by comparing unstimulated samples to CFSE-low samples taken after the reaction. Alloreactive CD4+ clones were assigned to regulatory or non-regulatory origin by matching sequences to sorted unstimulated Treg and non-Treg repertoires. The source is immuneACCESS, and TCRdb retained only in-frame sequences with V and J called. Part of the clones is not carried over; for the studies checked, unresolved V genes explain less than half of this, and the remainder is unexplained. That table gives V, J and clone size, and the DNA gave D and trimming. This sample holds more than 90,000 clones; 80% to 95% were observed only once. Around 12% of the sample is in the top ten clones.

The CDR3 runs 13 residues from the cysteine to the phenylalanine. Only CDR3 DNA is held: 39 bases, read in frame from base 1. Per the germline V gene, SGDLS is the CDR1 and YYNGEE is the CDR2. The junction carries 9 bases between V and J, which are trimmed by 2 bases and 3 bases respectively. In regard to this clone: Its antigen is not yet known. Per-base quality was not reported, and no clone a single base away is much larger than it.

Sorted unstimulated T cells, along with proliferating T cells recovered from mixed lymphocyte reactions, underwent TCRbeta CDR3 sequencing. Fresh whole blood from around eleven HLA-typed healthy donors served as the source for isolating PBMCs. Unstimulated CD4+ non-regulatory T cells were FACS-sorted to map the origin of alloreactive clones. The receptor comes from a human donor in good health. The sample was non-Treg CD4+ T cells sorted from blood. According to the study, the label for this sample's cell subset or site signals: FACS-sorted unstimulated CD4+ non-regulatory T cells. The receptor chain draws on TRBV9 and TRBJ2-7, and perhaps TRBD1 as D gene, on 6 matching bases. The nucleotide sequence is TGTGCCAGCAGCGTCAAAGGGGGCTACGAGCAGTACTTC. This translates into CASSVKGGYEQYF.